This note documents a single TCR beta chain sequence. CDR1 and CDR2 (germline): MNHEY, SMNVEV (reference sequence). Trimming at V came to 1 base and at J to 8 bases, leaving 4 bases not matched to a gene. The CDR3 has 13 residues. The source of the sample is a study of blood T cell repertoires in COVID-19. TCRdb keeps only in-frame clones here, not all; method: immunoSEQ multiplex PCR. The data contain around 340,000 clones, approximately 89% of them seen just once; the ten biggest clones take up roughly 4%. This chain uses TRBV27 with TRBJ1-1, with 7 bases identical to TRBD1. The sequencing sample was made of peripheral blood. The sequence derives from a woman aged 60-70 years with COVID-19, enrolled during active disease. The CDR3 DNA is TGTGCCAGCAGTTTATACAGGGGCCGAGAAGCTTTCTTT. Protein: CASSLYRGREAFF.